The table lists the clone carrying this TCR beta chain with many counts. The data originate from a study of T cells in Graves' hyperthyroidism and ophthalmopathy. Amplification of TCR beta CDR3 regions used RNA as the template. First-round RT-PCR targeting the TCR CDR3 was performed with the HTBI primer set. One entry per CDR3 protein results from TCRdb running MiXCR on the multiplex PCR reads. The sample lists about 400,000 distinct CDR3 sequences, roughly 15% seen once, with 15% to 20% in the top ten. Losses at the gene ends were 4 bases for V and 2 bases for J; bases not matched to a gene: 7. Looked up from germline, CDR1 is MNHEY and CDR2 is SMNVEV (reference sequence). CDR3 size: 16 residues.

The sequenced material came from blood. V is TRBV27 and J is TRBJ1-2; 10 bases agree with TRBD1. This TCR derives from a woman younger than 45 with Graves' ophthalmopathy. CDR3 region: CASSSLGQGRNYGYTF. The CDR3 DNA is TGTGCCAGCAGTTCCCTGGGACAGGGGAGGAACTATGGCTACACCTTC.